This T cell receptor (beta chain) derives from a study of T cells in Graves' hyperthyroidism and ophthalmopathy. V shed 8 bases and J 2 bases; nucleotides not matched to a gene: 7. From germline, CDR1 is SEHNR and CDR2 FQNEAQ (reference sequence). The CDR3 spans 15 residues. There are many counts of this clonotype. The TCR beta CDR3 regions underwent amplification using RNA transcripts as the source. HTBI primers drove first-round RT-PCR of the TCR CDR3. TCRdb reprocessed the multiplex PCR reads via MiXCR and lists one record per CDR3 protein. The sample consists of 340,000 or so distinct CDR3 sequences, under 25% of them appearing once.

The specimen was blood. The chain carries TRBV7-9 and TRBJ2-1; 9 nucleotides match TRBD2. The sequence derives from a woman in her fifties or sixties with Graves' hyperthyroidism. CDR3 in amino acids: CASRTLAGPYNEQFF. CDR3 nucleotides: TGTGCCAGCCGGACCCTAGCGGGACCCTACAATGAGCAGTTCTTC.